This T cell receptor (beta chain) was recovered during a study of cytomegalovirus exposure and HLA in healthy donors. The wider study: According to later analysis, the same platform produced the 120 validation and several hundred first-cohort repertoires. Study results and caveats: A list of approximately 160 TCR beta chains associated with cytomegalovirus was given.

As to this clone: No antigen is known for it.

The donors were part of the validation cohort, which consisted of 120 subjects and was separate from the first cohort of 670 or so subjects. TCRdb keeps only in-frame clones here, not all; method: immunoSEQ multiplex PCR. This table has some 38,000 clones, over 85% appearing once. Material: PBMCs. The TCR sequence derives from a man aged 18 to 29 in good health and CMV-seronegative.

The CDR3 DNA is TGCGCCAGCAGCCTTGATACTAGCGGGAGGGCGCAAGAGCAGTACTTC. Translating gives CASSLDTSGRAQEQYF. The V gene is TRBV5-1, the J gene TRBJ2-7; 13 positions agree with TRBD2. The CDR3 loop spans 16 amino acids. The V gene end was trimmed by 4 bases and the J gene end by 7 bases; junction bases not matched to a gene: 11. CDR1 and CDR2 (germline): SGHRS, YFSETQ.